This is a list of T cell receptor beta chains from one sample in a study of beta chain features in type 1 diabetes. Sequencing was performed with immunoSEQ multiplex PCR; in TCRdb, only in-frame clones are kept and a portion is missing. The table shows about 900,000 clones, with 15% to 20% occurring only once. Sequencing was performed on naive CD4+ T cells from blood. Every receptor here comes from a woman aged 18-29 years in good health. The conserved cysteine and the conserved F or W are not part of the CDR3 here.

V,length,CDR3
TRBV7-3,12,ASSPGTSQNEQF
TRBV4-2,12,ASSQAGTPDTQY
TRBV7-2,13,ASSFQSRASYEQY
TRBV14,13,ASSLKRGRLNTQY
TRBV29-1,11,SGGDQGGNEQF
TRBV19,12,ASSTGQLIPGYT
TRBV6-5,13,ASSYSSGNKNIQY
TRBV11-1,14,ASSLTGTLNTGELF
TRBV9,17,ASSVAPGPSGRSADTQY
TRBV5-8,15,ASSLAWGDFNTGELF
TRBV9,13,ASSVASGNTDTQY
TRBV28,9,ASGSTDTQY
TRBV18,14,ASSPSTGFASGELF
TRBV27,12,ASSRTQGAGGYT
TRBV6-5,10,ASSVGGQPQH
TRBV11-2,12,ASSLVAGAYEQY
TRBV28,11,ASSSYRGSGYT
TRBV5-4,11,ASSSGTAYEQY
TRBV5-4,12,ASSPTVYQETQY
TRBV5-6,13,ASSLDPGITDTQY
TRBV28,11,ASSDPGQGNWF
TRBV28,13,ASSSLGGGAYEQY
TRBV4-3,13,ASSPGTGKNNEQF
TRBV7-2,12,ASSPGTSGTMQY
TRBV7-2,13,ASSFSRGGRDTQY
TRBV13,13,ASSLRPLRGTEAF
TRBV11-3,14,ASSPASGRRTGELF
TRBV10-3,14,AISESVMSSYNEQF
TRBV20-1,8,SASRGEQY
TRBV18,14,ASSPPLAGSTDTQY
TRBV6-6,13,ASSYGAGFTDTQY
TRBV25-1,14,ASSESARTRGDTQY